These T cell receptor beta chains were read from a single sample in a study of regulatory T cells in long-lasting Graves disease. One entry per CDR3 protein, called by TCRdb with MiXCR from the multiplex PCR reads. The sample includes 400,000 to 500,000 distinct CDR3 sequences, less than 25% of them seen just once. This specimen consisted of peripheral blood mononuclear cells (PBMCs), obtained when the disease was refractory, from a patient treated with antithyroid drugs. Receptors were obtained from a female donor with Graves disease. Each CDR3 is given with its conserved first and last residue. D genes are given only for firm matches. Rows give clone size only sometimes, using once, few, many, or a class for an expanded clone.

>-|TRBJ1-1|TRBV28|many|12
CASSLRGAEAFF
TGTGCCAGCAGTTTGAGAGGAGCCGAAGCTTTCTTT
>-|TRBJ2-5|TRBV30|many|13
CAWIEYASRTQYF
TGTGCCTGGATCGAGTACGCATCACGGACCCAGTACTTC
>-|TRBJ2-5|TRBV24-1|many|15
CATRKYGRVYETQYF
TGTGCCACCAGGAAATACGGAAGGGTGTATGAGACCCAGTACTTC
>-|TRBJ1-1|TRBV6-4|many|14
CASSDYSKNTEAFF
TGTGCCAGCAGTGACTACAGCAAGAACACTGAAGCTTTCTTT
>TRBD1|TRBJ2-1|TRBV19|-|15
CASSLSGTEYNEQFF
TGTGCCAGTAGTCTCTCCGGGACAGAGTACAATGAGCAGTTCTTC
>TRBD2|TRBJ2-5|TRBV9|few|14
CASSIAGVGETQYF
TGTGCCAGCAGTATAGCGGGAGTTGGAGAGACCCAGTACTTC
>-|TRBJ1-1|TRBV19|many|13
CASNKGLNTEAFF
TGTGCCAGTAACAAGGGGCTGAACACTGAAGCTTTCTTT
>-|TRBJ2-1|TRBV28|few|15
CASSFVGVSYNEQFF
TGTGCCAGCAGTTTCGTGGGAGTATCCTACAATGAGCAGTTCTTC
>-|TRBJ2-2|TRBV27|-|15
CASNVEGQNTGELFF
TGTGCCAGCAACGTTGAGGGACAGAACACCGGGGAGCTGTTTTTT
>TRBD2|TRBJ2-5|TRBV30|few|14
CAWSGTSSGETQYF
TGTGCCTGGAGTGGAACCTCTAGCGGAGAGACCCAGTACTTC
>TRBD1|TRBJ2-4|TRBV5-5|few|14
CASSPGQGRNIQYF
TGTGCCAGCAGCCCCGGACAGGGGCGTAACATTCAGTACTTC